This is a list of T cell receptor beta chains from one sample in a study of cytomegalovirus exposure and HLA in healthy donors. Method: immunoSEQ multiplex PCR; TCRdb's copy keeps in-frame clones and lacks some. Among some 45,000 clones listed, around 90% were seen once. The sequencing input was PBMCs. The receptors originated from a man in his late teens or twenties in good health and CMV-seronegative. The conserved cysteine and the conserved F or W are not part of the CDR3 here. The listing skips clone size in some rows; elsewhere it reads once, few, many or a size class.

v_gene	abundance	j_gene	CDR3aa
TRBV2	.	TRBJ2-5	ASSRDRGPQETQY
TRBV7-3	.	TRBJ1-5	ASSSDRSNQPQH
TRBV5-1	.	TRBJ1-2	ASSLGHPSDGYT
TRBV5-1	.	TRBJ1-1	ASSLGNRGNTEAF
TRBV6-6	.	TRBJ2-7	ASSYGLRSSYEQY
TRBV29-1	.	TRBJ2-3	SVEDQGRDTQY
TRBV7-2	.	TRBJ1-2	ASSLKRGNSYGYT
TRBV5-6	once	TRBJ2-7	ASSLKQVSYEQY
TRBV18	.	TRBJ1-5	ASSPRAGYSNQPQH
TRBV28	.	TRBJ1-5	ASSSTGGGLSNQPQH
TRBV7-2	.	TRBJ2-1	ASSWTTAGFYNEQF
TRBV4-3	.	TRBJ2-3	ASSQDPGRDTQY
TRBV11-2	.	TRBJ2-3	ASTAFGGARTDTQY
TRBV7-3	.	TRBJ2-3	ASSTQGGADTQY
TRBV19	.	TRBJ2-2	ASSGQGGTGELF
TRBV7-3	.	TRBJ2-6	ASSQIGANVLT
TRBV9	.	TRBJ1-4	ASSVGGTGHSNEKLF
TRBV4-1	.	TRBJ1-4	ASSLRSEFNEKLF
TRBV19	.	TRBJ2-5	ASSQTGTGVETQY
TRBV7-2	.	TRBJ1-1	ASSSGQGWRTEAF